The 14 T cell receptor beta chains listed next were all sequenced from one sample in a study of shared clonotypes between healthy human individuals. Method: immunoSEQ multiplex PCR; TCRdb's copy keeps in-frame clones and lacks some. The data hold 2 million to 2.5 million clones, with almost 96% observed a single time. Sequences were obtained from naive CD4+ T cells sorted from blood. Noted subset: CD45RA+ positively selected. Receptors originate from a man between 18 and 35 years old in good health.

The J gene is TRBJ2-7, the V gene TRBV9; D unresolved. The CDR3 spans 14 residues. Germline loops: CDR1 SGDLS, CDR2 YYNGEE. The V end was cut by 5 bases, the J end by 2 bases, with 14 bases between. DNA of the CDR3: TGTGCCAGCAGGGCAGTTCGTTCAGCCTACGAGCAGTACTTC. Protein product: CASRAVRSAYEQYF.

The V call is TRBV14, the J call TRBJ1-2; 8 bases are shared with TRBD1. The CDR3 runs 17 residues. Germline CDR1 reads SGHDN; CDR2 reads FVKESK. The V segment lost 0 bases and the J segment 5 bases; nucleotides outside the gene matches: 11. CDR3 coding DNA: TGTGCCAGCAGCCAAGATTTGGGTCCAGGGGGCTCGTATGGCTACACCTTC. Its translation is CASSQDLGPGGSYGYTF.

The CDR3 loop reads CASSLRALPTEQYF. The CDR3, as DNA: TGTGCCAGCAGCCTCCGTGCCCTCCCTACCGAGCAGTACTTC. V gene TRBV11-2 combines with J gene TRBJ2-7; D is unclear. CDR1 is SGHAT, CDR2 FQNNGV, per germline. This CDR3 comprises 14 residues. V lost 5 bases, J lost 6 bases, and 17 bases lay in between. The full variable domain, in which reference TRBV11-2 and TRBJ2-7 provide the parts outside the CDR3, is EAGVAQSPRYKIIEKRQSVAFWCNPISGHATLYWYQQILGQGPKLLIQFQNNGVVDDSQLPKDRFSAERLKGVDSTLKIQPAKLEDSAVYLCASSLRALPTEQYFGPGTRLTVT.

The V gene is TRBV6-1, the J gene TRBJ2-7, with TRBD1 matching over 8 bases. The CDR3 contains 16 residues. With V trimmed by 2 bases and J by 6 bases, 12 bases remained unmatched. CDR1 is MNHNS, CDR2 SASEGT, per germline. The DNA for the CDR3 is TGTGCCAGCAGTGAATTCTGGACAGGGCCCCTCAGCGAGCAGTACTTC. It encodes CASSEFWTGPLSEQYF.

This clone has just a few counts. The gene calls are TRBV29-1 and TRBJ1-1, with D hard to call. Trimming took 2 bases from V and 1 from J, leaving 11 bases between them. From germline, CDR1 is SQVTM and CDR2 ANQGSEA. CDR3 length equals 14 residues. The CDR3 region is CSVEHEDRNTEAFF. The CDR3 DNA reads as TGCAGCGTTGAACATGAGGACCGGAACACTGAAGCTTTCTTT.

This clone showed up just once. The chain employs TRBV6-1 and TRBJ1-6; TRBD1 aligns across 11 bases. The CDR3 runs 18 residues. V lost 3 bases to trimming and J lost 0 bases; unmatched junction nucleotides: 4. Germline V gene lookup returns CDR1 MNHNS and CDR2 SASEGT. CDR3 amino acids: CASSERDRGSSYNSPLHF. CDR3 bases: TGTGCCAGCAGTGAGCGGGACAGGGGGAGCTCCTATAATTCACCCCTCCACTTT.

J is TRBJ2-3 and V is TRBV11-3, with D unresolved. Trimming took off 4 bases at V and 2 bases at J, with 4 bases between the two ends. In germline, CDR1 is SGHNT, CDR2 YENEEA. CDR3 length: 12 residues. The CDR3 DNA reads as TGTGCCAGCAGCTGGAACACAGATACGCAGTATTTT. Translation: CASSWNTDTQYF.

This clone has only one observation. The sample carries other DNA sequences with the same CDR3. The rearrangement joins TRBV2 to TRBJ1-2; D unclear. Deletions cut 4 bases from V and 1 base from J, with 7 bases between. Per the germline V gene, CDR1 is SNHLY and CDR2 is FYNNEI. CDR3 length: 13 amino acids. The CDR3 is CASSGGRNYGYTF. The DNA for the CDR3 is TGTGCCAGCAGTGGCGGCCGTAACTATGGCTACACCTTC.

This rearrangement joins TRBV25-1 to TRBJ2-2; 8 nucleotides line up with TRBD1. The V segment lost 11 bases and the J segment 4 bases; nucleotides outside the gene matches: 6. This CDR3 spans 13 amino acids. Per the germline V gene, CDR1 is MGHDK and CDR2 is SYGVNS. In DNA, the CDR3 is TGTGCCTCCAGGGGGCAATTCACCGGGGAGCTGTTTTTT. Translated, it gives CASRGQFTGELFF.

This clone was seen more than once but under ten times. Other DNA sequences in this specimen translate into the identical CDR3. This sequence joins TRBV30 and TRBJ1-4; D gene unclear. Germline CDR1 is GTSNPN and CDR2 is SVGIG (reference sequence). V was trimmed by 0 bases and J by 1 base, leaving 0 bases between them. The CDR3 runs 12 residues. CDR3 region: CAWSVTNEKLFF. Here the CDR3 DNA reads TGTGCCTGGAGTGTAACTAATGAAAAACTGTTTTTT.

The chain couples TRBV9 to TRBJ2-3; either TRBD1 or TRBD2 may fit D (6 bases each). In germline, CDR1 is SGDLS, CDR2 YYNGEE. This CDR3 is 15 amino acids long. V was pared by 0 bases and J by 2 bases, with 10 bases between. Written as DNA, the CDR3 is TGTGCCAGCAGCGTAGGGGGGGCGGCCACAGATACGCAGTATTTT. It is translated as CASSVGGAATDTQYF.

The chain uses TRBV6-7 and TRBJ1-1; D unclear. TRBV6-7 has ORF status, its function being uncertain. V lost 0 bases, J lost 5 bases, and 16 bases lay in between. The CDR3 is 16 residues long. The CDR3 nucleotides read TGTGCCAGCAGTTACTCGAAGGCCGAGGGAAGTACTGAAGCTTTCTTT. The encoded protein is CASSYSKAEGSTEAFF.

The rearrangement links TRBV7-8 to TRBJ2-1, with D possibly being TRBD2 (7 bases). The CDR3 consists of 14 residues. Trimming removed 2 bases at V and 9 bases at J, with 14 bases between. CDR1 SGHVS and CDR2 FQNEAQ come from the germline V gene. The CDR3 region has the DNA TGTGCCAGCAGCTTACGGGGGGCAGAAGGTGAGCAGTTCTTC. Translated: CASSLRGAEGEQFF.

This chain links TRBV6-5 with TRBJ2-4; D not certain. V lost 6 bases to trimming and J lost 0 bases, with 12 bases between them. Germline lookup yields CDR1 MNHEY and CDR2 SVGAGI. This CDR3 is 15 amino acids long. The CDR3 DNA reads TGTGCCAGCAGCCCCTCCGTTCCAGCCAAAAACATTCAGTACTTC. Translated, it gives CASSPSVPAKNIQYF.